Listed below are T cell receptor beta chains from one sample, sequenced in a study of T cells in Graves' hyperthyroidism and ophthalmopathy. TCRdb reprocessed the multiplex PCR reads with MiXCR, giving one entry per CDR3 protein. Found here are around 660,000 distinct CDR3 sequences, about 45% of them singletons; the top ten hold roughly 7.2%. Material for sequencing was peripheral blood or thyroid tissue (not recorded which). The receptors originated from an adult man with Graves' disease, either hyperthyroidism or ophthalmopathy (not recorded which). The conserved cysteine and the conserved F or W are not part of the CDR3 here. D genes are given only for firm matches.

cdr3_aa: AIRAMRDIGYEQY; d_call: .; v_call: TRBV10-3; j_call: TRBJ2-7
cdr3_aa: SVQPGTGVGETQH; d_call: TRBD1; v_call: TRBV20-1; j_call: TRBJ1-5
cdr3_aa: ASSTQTSGGETQY; d_call: TRBD2; v_call: TRBV5-4; j_call: TRBJ2-5
cdr3_aa: SARVGGTGNQPQH; d_call: TRBD1; v_call: TRBV20-1; j_call: TRBJ1-5
cdr3_aa: ASSLAGRVSGANVLT; d_call: .; v_call: TRBV5-1; j_call: TRBJ2-6
cdr3_aa: ASSPSTPFGYT; d_call: .; v_call: TRBV5-1; j_call: TRBJ1-2
cdr3_aa: SVAIWDRVYEQY; d_call: TRBD1; v_call: TRBV29-1; j_call: TRBJ2-7
cdr3_aa: AISESEDSPLH; d_call: .; v_call: TRBV10-3; j_call: TRBJ1-6
cdr3_aa: ASSYGSRTDEQY; d_call: .; v_call: TRBV12-3/TRBV12-4; j_call: TRBJ2-7
cdr3_aa: ASSGLNQPQH; d_call: .; v_call: TRBV10-2; j_call: TRBJ1-5
cdr3_aa: ASSWFSGQETQY; d_call: .; v_call: TRBV6-6; j_call: TRBJ2-5
cdr3_aa: SVGDTAYEQY; d_call: .; v_call: TRBV29-1; j_call: TRBJ2-7
cdr3_aa: ASSSPGARDEQY; d_call: .; v_call: TRBV7-9; j_call: TRBJ2-7
cdr3_aa: ASRTTTATYEQY; d_call: .; v_call: TRBV7-9; j_call: TRBJ2-7
cdr3_aa: AISARSRLPGGETQY; d_call: .; v_call: TRBV10-3; j_call: TRBJ2-5
cdr3_aa: ASSVGGRGTEAF; d_call: .; v_call: TRBV9; j_call: TRBJ1-1
cdr3_aa: ASSLAGAGPNEKLF; d_call: .; v_call: TRBV5-1; j_call: TRBJ1-4
cdr3_aa: ASAMDLTNEKLF; d_call: .; v_call: TRBV11-2; j_call: TRBJ1-4
cdr3_aa: SVPGQGVYEQY; d_call: TRBD1; v_call: TRBV29-1; j_call: TRBJ2-7
cdr3_aa: ASSDSSAGSPLH; d_call: .; v_call: TRBV2; j_call: TRBJ1-6